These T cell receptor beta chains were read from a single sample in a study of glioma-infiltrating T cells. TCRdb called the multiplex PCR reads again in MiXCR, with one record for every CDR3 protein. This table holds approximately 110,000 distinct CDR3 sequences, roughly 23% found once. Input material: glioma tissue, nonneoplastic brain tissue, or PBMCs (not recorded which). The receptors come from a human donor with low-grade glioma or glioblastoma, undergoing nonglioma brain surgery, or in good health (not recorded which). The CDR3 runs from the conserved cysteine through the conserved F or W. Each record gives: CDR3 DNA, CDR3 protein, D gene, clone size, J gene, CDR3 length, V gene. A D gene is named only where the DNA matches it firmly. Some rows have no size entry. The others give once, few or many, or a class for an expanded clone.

TGTGCTAGTGGTCCGTTATTGAGTGGGACAGGGGTAGAAAAACTGTTTTTT,CASGPLLSGTGVEKLFF,TRBD1,many,TRBJ1-4,17,TRBV12-5
TGTGCCAGCAGTCCTGGGACAGGTGTATTCGGTGGCTACACCTTC,CASSPGTGVFGGYTF,TRBD1,many,TRBJ1-2,15,TRBV12-3/TRBV12-4
TGTGCCAGCAGCCAAGGGGACAGGGTTTTCACAGATACGCAGTATTTT,CASSQGDRVFTDTQYF,TRBD1,few,TRBJ2-3,16,TRBV3-1
TGCGCCAGCAGCCAAGATGACACAGGGGTACTCTACAATGAGCAGTTCTTC,CASSQDDTGVLYNEQFF,TRBD1,.,TRBJ2-1,17,TRBV4-1
TGTGCCAGCAGAGACGGTACAGATACGCAGTATTTT,CASRDGTDTQYF,.,many,TRBJ2-3,12,TRBV7-9
TGTGCCAGCAGTGTCAGTCCAGCGGGAGGCGGCACAGATACGCAGTATTTT,CASSVSPAGGGTDTQYF,TRBD2,many,TRBJ2-3,17,TRBV6-4
TGTGCCAGCAGCCTCGTCGTGGTAACGAACACTGAAGCTTTCTTT,CASSLVVVTNTEAFF,.,many,TRBJ1-1,15,TRBV7-3
TGTGCCAGCACCCTCCGGCAGGGTCGGGACGAGCAGTACTTC,CASTLRQGRDEQYF,.,.,TRBJ2-7,14,TRBV12-3/TRBV12-4
TGTGCCAGCAGTTCAACAGCTTCGGGCAATCAGCCCCAGCATTTT,CASSSTASGNQPQHF,.,many,TRBJ1-5,15,TRBV28
TGTGCCACCAGGGGCAGGGAGGACACTGAAGCTTTCTTT,CATRGREDTEAFF,.,many,TRBJ1-1,13,TRBV10-3
TGTGCCACCAGTGATTCCGCCCTGACAGGGGCTGGCTACACCTTC,CATSDSALTGAGYTF,TRBD1,few,TRBJ1-2,15,TRBV24-1
TGTGCCAGCAGCCCGAGGGGACCGAGAGACACTGAAGCTTTCTTT,CASSPRGPRDTEAFF,.,.,TRBJ1-1,15,TRBV4-2
TGTGCCAGCAGTTGCCTTAACAGCCATGGCTACAACTTC,CASSCLNSHGYNF,.,.,TRBJ1-2,13,TRBV6-6
TGCAGTGCGGCAGGGGGCGAGGAGACCCAGTACTTC,CSAAGGEETQYF,TRBD1,many,TRBJ2-5,12,TRBV20-1
TGCGCCAGCAGCCACGGGACAGCCGACACTGAAGCTTTCTTT,CASSHGTADTEAFF,TRBD1,many,TRBJ1-1,14,TRBV4-3
TGTGCCAGCAGCTTAGGGCCTAGCGGGACGGCAGATACGCAGTATTTT,CASSLGPSGTADTQYF,TRBD2,many,TRBJ2-3,16,TRBV7-2
TGCAGCGTGGGGGCGGCGGGAGCCGACATGGCCCAGTACTTC,CSVGAAGADMAQYF,.,.,TRBJ2-5,14,TRBV29-1
TGCAGTGCAAGGTACAGACCCTTTCCGGGCTATGGCTACACCTTT,CSARYRPFPGYGYTF,.,.,TRBJ1-2,15,TRBV20-1
TGTGCCAGCAGCTTAAACATGGGAGGGATAAATGAGCAGTTCTTC,CASSLNMGGINEQFF,TRBD2,.,TRBJ2-1,15,TRBV11-1
TGTGCCAGCAGCCAAATTACCGGACGAGTCTCTGGAAACACCATATATTTT,CASSQITGRVSGNTIYF,.,many,TRBJ1-3,17,TRBV14
TGTGCCACCAGTGGTCCTAGAGGACTAGCGGGAGGGCATACAGATACGCAGTATTTT,CATSGPRGLAGGHTDTQYF,TRBD2,few,TRBJ2-3,19,TRBV24-1
TGTGCCTGCATCCGGGAGATCGCAGCAGATACGCAGTATTTT,CACIREIAADTQYF,.,few,TRBJ2-3,14,TRBV2
TGTGCCAGCAGCTCACGGTGGCGGTCTCAAGAGACCCAGTACTTC,CASSSRWRSQETQYF,.,.,TRBJ2-5,15,TRBV7-9
TGTGCCAGCAGTTACGCAGCGGGAGAGTTTTATGAAGATACGCAGTATTTT,CASSYAAGEFYEDTQYF,TRBD2,many,TRBJ2-3,17,TRBV6-2/TRBV6-3
TGTGCCAGTAGTGGACAGGGGAACTATGGCTACACCTTC,CASSGQGNYGYTF,TRBD1,.,TRBJ1-2,13,TRBV19
TGTGCCAGCAGTGAACAAGGGGTCCCCTACGAGCAGTACTTC,CASSEQGVPYEQYF,.,many,TRBJ2-7,14,TRBV2
TGTGCCAGCAGCCTCCGACTAGCGGGAGGGCGAGATACGCAGTATTTT,CASSLRLAGGRDTQYF,TRBD2,many,TRBJ2-3,16,TRBV7-2
TGTGCCAGCCTTAGGGCAGGGGGAAACAATGAGCAGTTCTTC,CASLRAGGNNEQFF,TRBD1,many,TRBJ2-1,14,TRBV27
TGTGCCAGTAGTTTGGGACAGGGGGTCAATCAGCCCCAGCATTTT,CASSLGQGVNQPQHF,TRBD1,many,TRBJ1-5,15,TRBV19
TGTGCCAGCAGCTTAAGTGCGGCTAGCGGGAGCTACGAGCAGTACTTC,CASSLSAASGSYEQYF,TRBD2,.,TRBJ2-7,16,TRBV11-1
TGTGCCAGCAGGACCCGGGCCCGCCGACCCGATGAAGCTTTCTTT,CASRTRARRPDEAFF,.,many,TRBJ1-1,15,TRBV27
TGCAGTGCTAGTTCCCGGGGAGAGATTTACACCGGGGAGCTGTTTTTT,CSASSRGEIYTGELFF,.,many,TRBJ2-2,16,TRBV20-1
TGCAGTGCTCTCTACAATGAGCAGTTCTTC,CSALYNEQFF,.,many,TRBJ2-1,10,TRBV20-1
TGTGCCAGCAGTGTATCCACAGGGGGTAGAAACGAAAAACTGTTTTTT,CASSVSTGGRNEKLFF,TRBD1,many,TRBJ1-4,16,TRBV25-1
TGCAGTGCTCGATCAACAGGGGCGGAGGAGACCCAGTACTTC,CSARSTGAEETQYF,TRBD1,many,TRBJ2-5,14,TRBV20-1
TGTGCCAGCAGCCAAGGGCGGACAGGGGGAAATGAGCAGTTCTTC,CASSQGRTGGNEQFF,TRBD1,few,TRBJ2-1,15,TRBV14
TGTGCCAGCAGCTTGGGGGGGACTAGAGGAACAGATACGCAGTATTTT,CASSLGGTRGTDTQYF,TRBD2,.,TRBJ2-3,16,TRBV5-4
TGTGCTAGTGGTTTGAGTGTGGTGAACACTGAAGCTTTCTTT,CASGLSVVNTEAFF,.,.,TRBJ1-1,14,TRBV12-5